This TCR beta chain stems from a study of T cell responses to AZD1222 COVID-19 vaccine. Overall study results and limits: Spike-specific TCR breadth and depth rose after two AZD1222 doses.

The study pooled second doses at about 4 or about 12 weeks. On this clone: Its specificity is not known.

The table came from immunoSEQ multiplex PCR; TCRdb's copy has only in-frame clones and leaves some out. The sample has under 140,000 clones; about 95% are singletons. The germline V gene encodes CDR1 MGHRA and CDR2 YSYEKL. CDR3 length equals 13 residues. V shed 1 base and J shed 4 bases, with 7 bases lying between them. The source material was peripheral blood, sampled 28 days after the second AZD1222 dose. The sequence was collected from an adult who received the AZD1222 COVID-19 vaccine. This sequence joins TRBV4-1 and TRBJ1-2; possible D gene TRBD1, 6 bases. CDR3 sequence reads: CASSQADSYGYTF. CDR3 nucleotides: TGCGCCAGCAGCCAAGCGGACAGCTATGGCTACACCTTC.